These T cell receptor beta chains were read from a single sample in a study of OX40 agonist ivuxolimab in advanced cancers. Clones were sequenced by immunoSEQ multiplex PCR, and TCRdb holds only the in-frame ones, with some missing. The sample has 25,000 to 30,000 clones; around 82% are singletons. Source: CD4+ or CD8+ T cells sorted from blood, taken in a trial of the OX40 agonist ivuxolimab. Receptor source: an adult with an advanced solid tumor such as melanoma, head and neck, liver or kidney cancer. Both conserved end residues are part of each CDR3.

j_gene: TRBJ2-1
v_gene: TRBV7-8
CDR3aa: CASSPKGGLSYNEQFF

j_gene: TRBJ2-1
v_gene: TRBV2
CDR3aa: CASSEGPGNEQFF

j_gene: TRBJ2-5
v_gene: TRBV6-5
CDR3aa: CASSSWKGQETQYF

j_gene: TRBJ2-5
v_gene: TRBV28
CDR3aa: CASSFPDYGETQYF

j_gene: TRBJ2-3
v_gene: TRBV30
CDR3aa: CAWTPGLASTDTQYF

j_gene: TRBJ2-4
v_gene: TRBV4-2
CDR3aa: CASSQDWGAKNIQYF

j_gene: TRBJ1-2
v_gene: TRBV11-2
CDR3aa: CASSLVAENANYGYTF

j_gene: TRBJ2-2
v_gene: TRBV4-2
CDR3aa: CASSQEHRDTGELFF

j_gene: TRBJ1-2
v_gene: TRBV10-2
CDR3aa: CASSESRTGYGYTF

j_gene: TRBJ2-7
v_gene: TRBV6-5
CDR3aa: CASSYRGATYEQYF

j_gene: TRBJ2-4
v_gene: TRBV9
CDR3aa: CASSPGTSGVVQYF

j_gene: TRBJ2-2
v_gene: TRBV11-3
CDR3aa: CASSLVTSPTGELFF

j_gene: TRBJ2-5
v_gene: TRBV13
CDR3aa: CASSLGGTQETQYF

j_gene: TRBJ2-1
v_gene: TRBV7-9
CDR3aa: CASSLGLDEQFF

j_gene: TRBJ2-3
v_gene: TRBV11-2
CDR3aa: CASSLSYAQYF